These 17 T cell receptor beta chains share one sample of origin, sequenced in a study of blood T cell repertoires in COVID-19. Here immunoSEQ multiplex PCR was the method, and the copy in TCRdb shows in-frame clones only, minus some. The table records 150,000 or so clones, 86% of them present only once. The sequenced material came from peripheral blood. These receptor sequences come from a man in his fifties or sixties with acute or convalescent COVID-19.

The chain carries TRBV18 and TRBJ1-2, with no clear D. Germline V CDR1 and CDR2: KGHSH, LQKENI. The CDR3 length is 14 residues. V was cut by 2 bases and J by 5 bases, with 12 bases left in between. Here the CDR3 DNA reads TGTGCCAGCTCACCAGGGGAGGATTTTTATGGCTACACCTTC. Translation gives CASSPGEDFYGYTF.

The CDR3 region is CASSLREGSYNEQFF. Here the CDR3 DNA reads TGTGCCAGCTCTCTGCGGGAGGGGTCCTACAATGAGCAGTTCTTC. The chain has TRBV27 and TRBJ2-1; 9 bases align to TRBD2. Germline CDR1 is MNHEY and CDR2 is SMNVEV (reference sequence). V was pared by 8 bases and J by 1 base, with 6 bases of the junction left unmatched. The CDR3 has 15 residues.

With regard to this clone: Other DNA sequences in this specimen translate into the identical CDR3. The chain employs TRBV5-1 and TRBJ2-6, with D perhaps TRBD2 (6 bases). The CDR3 runs 15 residues. CDR1 and CDR2 (germline): SGHRS, YFSETQ. Trimming left V 0 bases short and J 3 bases short, with 7 bases between. The CDR3 sequence is CASSLGRVGANVLTF. In nucleotides, the CDR3 is TGCGCCAGCAGCTTGGGGAGGGTTGGGGCCAACGTCCTGACTTTC.

The chain uses TRBV3-1 (or the pseudogene TRBV3-2) and TRBJ1-1; D uncertain. Per the germline V gene, CDR1 is LGHDT and CDR2 is YNNKEL (reference sequence). This CDR3 is 14 amino acids long. The V end was cut by 4 bases, the J end by 7 bases, with 16 bases between. The CDR3 bases are TGTGCCAGCAGCCGGTTTACCCCCGTACTTGAAGCTTTCTTT. Its translation is CASSRFTPVLEAFF.

V and J are TRBV10-2 and TRBJ1-3, with 7 positions matching TRBD1. The V segment lost 7 bases and the J segment 0 bases; nucleotides outside the gene matches: 6. Germline V gene lookup returns CDR1 WSHSY and CDR2 SAAADI. The CDR3 contains 15 residues. The CDR3 loop reads CASTAGQYSGNTIYF. The DNA of the CDR3 is TGCGCCAGCACGGCGGGACAGTACTCTGGAAACACCATATATTTT.

This clone turned up a few times. CDR3 sequence (DNA): TGCGCCAGCAGCCCCCCGACTAGCGGGAGGCCCAAAAACATTCAGTACTTC. Its protein product is CASSPPTSGRPKNIQYF. The chain employs TRBV4-1 and TRBJ2-4; 13 nucleotides line up with TRBD2. The CDR3 runs 17 residues. Germline CDR1 MGHRA, CDR2 YSYEKL. J lost 2 bases, V lost 4 bases, and 5 bases had no gene match.

The V and J genes are TRBV2 and TRBJ1-1, with D tentatively TRBD1 (6 bases). The length of the CDR3 is 14 residues. V lost 4 bases to trimming and J lost 5 bases, with 14 bases between them. CDR1 SNHLY and CDR2 FYNNEI come from the germline V gene. CDR3 DNA: TGTGCCAGCAGTGTGCTGGGGGCAGCGACTGAAGCTTTCTTT. Translating gives CASSVLGAATEAFF.

CDR3 protein: CASSSQGGHNEQFF. As DNA, the CDR3 is TGTGCCAGCTCTTCACAGGGGGGACACAATGAGCAGTTCTTC. J is TRBJ2-1 and V is TRBV18; 8 nucleotides match TRBD1. Per the germline V gene, CDR1 is KGHSH and CDR2 is LQKENI. The CDR3 is 14 amino acids. Trimming removed 6 bases from V and 5 bases from J; junction bases left unmatched: 6.

This sequence joins TRBV5-4 and TRBJ2-5; 13 bases agree with TRBD2. The CDR3 spans 15 residues. The germline CDR1 and CDR2 sequences are SGHNT and YYREEE (reference sequence). With 5 bases clipped from V and 3 bases from J, the junction kept 4 bases outside the gene matches. CDR3 bases: TGTGCCAGCAGGCCTACTAGCGGGAGGGAAGAGACCCAGTACTTC. Translation gives CASRPTSGREETQYF. The complete variable domain, with remaining parts taken from reference TRBV5-4 and TRBJ2-5, reads ETGVTQSPTHLIKTRGQQVTLRCSSQSGHNTVSWYQQALGQGPQFIFQYYREEENGRGNFPPRFSGLQFPNYSSELNVNALELDDSALYLCASRPTSGREETQYFGPGTRLLVL.

V gene TRBV7-6 combines with J gene TRBJ1-3; no clear D. Germline lookup yields CDR1 SGHVS and CDR2 FNYEAQ. V lost 1 base and J lost 8, with 9 bases in between. This CDR3 has 13 amino acids. DNA for the CDR3: TGTGCCAGCAGCTTAGTAAGGAGGGACACCATATATTTT. This codes for CASSLVRRDTIYF.

The chain recombines TRBV12-3 or TRBV12-4 with TRBJ1-2; unclear D gene. The CDR3 spans 12 residues. Trimming removed 6 bases from V and 5 bases from J, with 10 bases in between. The CDR3 nucleotides are TGTGCCAGCAGCCAGACTTTGTATGGCTACACCTTC. The encoded protein is CASSQTLYGYTF.

The rearrangement links TRBV2 to TRBJ1-6, with TRBD1 matching 7 bases. The CDR3 has 14 amino acids. The germline V gene encodes CDR1 SNHLY and CDR2 FYNNEI. Trimming at V came to 10 bases and at J to 8 bases, leaving 11 bases not matched to a gene. The CDR3 region is CATLQGTAHSPLHF. The DNA of the CDR3 is TGTGCCACCCTCCAAGGGACAGCACATTCACCCCTCCACTTT.

The V gene is TRBV6-1, the J gene TRBJ1-1; tentatively, D is TRBD1 (6 bases). Germline CDR1 reads MNHNS; CDR2 reads SASEGT. V lost 2 bases, J lost 2 bases, and 15 bases lay in between. This CDR3 has 16 amino acids. CDR3 nucleotides: TGTGCCAGCAGTGAAAGGGCAGGGGACCTCAACACTGAAGCTTTCTTT. Translation gives CASSERAGDLNTEAFF.

This chain links TRBV14 with TRBJ2-3; TRBD2 aligns across 9 bases. The V gene end was trimmed by 1 base and the J gene end by 3 bases; junction bases not matched to a gene: 11. The CDR3 covers 18 residues. CDR1 SGHDN and CDR2 FVKESK come from the germline V gene. The CDR3 DNA follows: TGTGCCAGCAGCCAAGGCTATAGCGGGAGAGGGAGAACAGATACGCAGTATTTT. It codes for CASSQGYSGRGRTDTQYF.

This sequence joins TRBV30 and TRBJ2-7; TRBD2 matches 11 bases. J lost 0 bases, V lost 4 bases, and 11 bases had no gene match. The CDR3 is 17 residues long. Germline V lookup: CDR1 GTSNPN, CDR2 SVGIG (reference sequence). The CDR3 sequence is CAWTPGLAESSSYEQYF. DNA of the CDR3: TGTGCCTGGACCCCGGGACTAGCGGAGTCGAGCTCCTACGAGCAGTACTTC.

The CDR3 sequence: CASSYSPQNTEAFF. The DNA for the CDR3 is TGTGCCAGCAGTTACTCTCCACAAAACACTGAAGCTTTCTTT. V gene TRBV6-6 combines with J gene TRBJ1-1; D uncertain. The length of the CDR3 is 14 residues. CDR1 and CDR2 from the germline V gene are MNHNY and SVGAGI (reference sequence). Trimming cost V 0 bases and J 2 bases, with 7 bases left between them.

The V call is TRBV2, the J call TRBJ2-4; 8 positions match TRBD1. CDR1 is SNHLY and CDR2 is FYNNEI in the germline V gene. The CDR3 has 14 amino acids. After removal of 11 bases from V and 6 bases from J, the junction contained 12 bases not matched to a gene. CDR3 DNA sequence: TGTGCCGGAAGACAGGGGTCGGCCGGAAACATTCAGTACTTC. Protein product: CAGRQGSAGNIQYF.